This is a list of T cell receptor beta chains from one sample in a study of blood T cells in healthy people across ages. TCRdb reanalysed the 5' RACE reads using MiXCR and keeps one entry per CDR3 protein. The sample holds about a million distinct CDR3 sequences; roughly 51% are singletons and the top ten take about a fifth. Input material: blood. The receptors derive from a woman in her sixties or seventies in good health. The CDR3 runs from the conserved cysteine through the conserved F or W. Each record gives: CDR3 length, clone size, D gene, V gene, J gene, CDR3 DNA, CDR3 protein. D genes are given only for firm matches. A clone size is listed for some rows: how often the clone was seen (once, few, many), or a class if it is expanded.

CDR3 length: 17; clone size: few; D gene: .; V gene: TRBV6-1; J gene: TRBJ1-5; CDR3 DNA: TGTGCCAGCAGTGAACTCCGAGGGGTGGGGAGCAATCAGCCCCAGCATTTT; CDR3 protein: CASSELRGVGSNQPQHF
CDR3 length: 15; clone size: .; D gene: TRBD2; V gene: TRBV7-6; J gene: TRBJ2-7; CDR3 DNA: TGTGCCAGCAGCTCTAGCGGTTATAACTACTACGAGCAGTACTTC; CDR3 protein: CASSSSGYNYYEQYF
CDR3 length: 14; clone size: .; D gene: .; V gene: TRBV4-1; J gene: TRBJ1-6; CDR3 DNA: TGCGCCAGCAGCCCAGGGAATCATAATTCACCCCTCCACTTT; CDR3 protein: CASSPGNHNSPLHF
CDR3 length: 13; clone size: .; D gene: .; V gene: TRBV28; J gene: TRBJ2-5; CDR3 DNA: TGTGCCAGCAGTGTATCCCTCTCGGGATTCGGGTACTTC; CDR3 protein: CASSVSLSGFGYF
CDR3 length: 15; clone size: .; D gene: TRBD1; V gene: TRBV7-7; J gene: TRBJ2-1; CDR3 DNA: TGTGCCAGCAGCTTAGACGCAGGGGGCATCAATGAGCAGTTCTTC; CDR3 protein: CASSLDAGGINEQFF
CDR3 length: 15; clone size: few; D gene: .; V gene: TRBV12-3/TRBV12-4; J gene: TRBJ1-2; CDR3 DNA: TGTGCCAGCAGCCCCGCGGGATCGGCTATAGGTGGCTACACCTTC; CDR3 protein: CASSPAGSAIGGYTF
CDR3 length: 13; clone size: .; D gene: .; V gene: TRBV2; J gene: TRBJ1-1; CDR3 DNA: TGTGCCAGTTCCGGGACACCCAACACTGAAGCTTTCTTT; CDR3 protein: CASSGTPNTEAFF
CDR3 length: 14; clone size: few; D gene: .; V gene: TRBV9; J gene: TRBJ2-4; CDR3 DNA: TGTGCCAGCAGCGCTCGGGACTCGCAAAACATTCAGTACTTC; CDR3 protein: CASSARDSQNIQYF
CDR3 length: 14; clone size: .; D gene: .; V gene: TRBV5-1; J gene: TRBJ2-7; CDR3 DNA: TGCGCCAGCAGCTTGGGCTCGGGTAGCGAACAGCAGTACTTC; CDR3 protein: CASSLGSGSEQQYF
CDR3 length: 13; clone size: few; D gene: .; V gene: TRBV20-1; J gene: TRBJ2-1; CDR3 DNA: TGCAGTGTAGAGGGTCCTAAGTACAATGAGCAGTTCTTC; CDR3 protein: CSVEGPKYNEQFF
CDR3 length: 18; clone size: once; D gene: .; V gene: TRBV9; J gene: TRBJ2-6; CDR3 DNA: TGTGCCAGCAGCGTAGGTTTACAGGGACTATCTGGGGCCAACGTCCTGACTTTC; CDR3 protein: CASSVGLQGLSGANVLTF
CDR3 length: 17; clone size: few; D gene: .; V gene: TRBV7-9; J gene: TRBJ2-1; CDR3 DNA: TGTGCCAGCAGCTCGACTCGGGGCAGCATCACCTACAATGAGCAGTTCTTC; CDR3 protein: CASSSTRGSITYNEQFF
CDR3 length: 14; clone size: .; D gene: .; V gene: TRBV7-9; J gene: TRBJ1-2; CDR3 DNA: TGTGCCAGCAGCTGGAAAGGAGGGTTGGGGGGCTACACCTTC; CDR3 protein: CASSWKGGLGGYTF
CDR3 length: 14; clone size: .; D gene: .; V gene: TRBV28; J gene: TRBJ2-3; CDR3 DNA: TGTGCCAGTTCTGAGCTTGGGGAGGCAGATACGCAGTATTTT; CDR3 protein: CASSELGEADTQYF
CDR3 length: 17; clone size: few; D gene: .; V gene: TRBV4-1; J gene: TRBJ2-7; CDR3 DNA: TGCGCCAGCAGCCAAGGGGGCACTGTTGGCAGGAGGGACGAGCAGTACTTC; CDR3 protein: CASSQGGTVGRRDEQYF
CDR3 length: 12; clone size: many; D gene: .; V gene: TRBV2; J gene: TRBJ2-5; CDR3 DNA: TGTGCCAGCAGTCGGGATCAAGAGACCCAGTACTTC; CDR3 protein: CASSRDQETQYF
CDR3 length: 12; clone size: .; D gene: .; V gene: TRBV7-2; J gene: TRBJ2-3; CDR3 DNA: TGTGCCAGCAGCCTATTAGATGGGACGCAGTATTTT; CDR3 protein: CASSLLDGTQYF
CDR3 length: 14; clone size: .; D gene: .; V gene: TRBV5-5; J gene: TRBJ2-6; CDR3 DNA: TGTGCCAGCAGCCTCGTTTTCGGGGCCGACGTCCTGACTTTC; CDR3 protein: CASSLVFGADVLTF
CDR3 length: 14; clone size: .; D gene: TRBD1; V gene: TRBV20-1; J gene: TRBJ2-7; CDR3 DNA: TGCAGTGCTAGAGGGACAGGGGGATCCTACGAGCAGTACTTC; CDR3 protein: CSARGTGGSYEQYF
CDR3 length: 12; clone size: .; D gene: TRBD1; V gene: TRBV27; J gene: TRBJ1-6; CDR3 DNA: TGTGCCAGCGGGTGGACAGGTTCACCCCTCCACTTT; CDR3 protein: CASGWTGSPLHF
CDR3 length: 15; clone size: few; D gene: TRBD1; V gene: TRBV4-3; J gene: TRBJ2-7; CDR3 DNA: TGCGCCAGCAGCCAATTATGGGACAGGGTTTACGAGCAGTACTTC; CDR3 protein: CASSQLWDRVYEQYF
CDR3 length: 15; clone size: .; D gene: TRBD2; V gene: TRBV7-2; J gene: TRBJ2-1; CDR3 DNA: TGTGCCAGCAGCCCCAGGACTAGCGCAGCAAATGAGCAGTTCTTC; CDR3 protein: CASSPRTSAANEQFF
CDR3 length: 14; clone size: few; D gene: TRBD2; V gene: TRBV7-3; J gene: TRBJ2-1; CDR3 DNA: TGTGCCAGCAGCACCTCGACTAGCGGGCGTGAGCAGTTCTTC; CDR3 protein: CASSTSTSGREQFF
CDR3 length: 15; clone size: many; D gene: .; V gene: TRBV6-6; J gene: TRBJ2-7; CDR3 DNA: TGTGCCAGCAGCCCCGCGGCGGGATTTACCTACGAGCAGTACTTC; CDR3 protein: CASSPAAGFTYEQYF
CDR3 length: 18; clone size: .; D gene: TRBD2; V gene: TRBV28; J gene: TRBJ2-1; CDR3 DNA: TGTGCCAGCAGTACCGGGACTAGCGGGAGGTATCGGAGGGATGAGCAGTTCTTC; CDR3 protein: CASSTGTSGRYRRDEQFF
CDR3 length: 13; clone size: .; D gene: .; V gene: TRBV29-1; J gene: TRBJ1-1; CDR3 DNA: TGCAGCGTAAGCACAGTATTGAACACTGAAGCTTTCTTT; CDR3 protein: CSVSTVLNTEAFF
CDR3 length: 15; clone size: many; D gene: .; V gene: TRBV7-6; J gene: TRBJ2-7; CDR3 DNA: TGTGCCAGCAGCCCCCGTCCAACCGGCTCCTACGAGCAGTACTTC; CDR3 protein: CASSPRPTGSYEQYF
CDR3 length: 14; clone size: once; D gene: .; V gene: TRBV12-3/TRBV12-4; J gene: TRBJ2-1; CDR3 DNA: TGTGCCAGCAGTGTACCGATAAAGGGGGATGAGCAGTTCTTC; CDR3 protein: CASSVPIKGDEQFF
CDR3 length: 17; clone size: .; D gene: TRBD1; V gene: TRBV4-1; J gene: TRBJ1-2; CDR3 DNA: TGCGCCAGCAGCCCCGGGACAGGGGCTACATCTAACTATGGCTACACCTTC; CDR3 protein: CASSPGTGATSNYGYTF
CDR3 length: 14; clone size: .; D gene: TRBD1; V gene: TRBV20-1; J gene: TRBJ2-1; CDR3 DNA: TGCGGTGCCCGAACCCAAACAGGGGTCAATGAGCAGTTCTTC; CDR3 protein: CGARTQTGVNEQFF
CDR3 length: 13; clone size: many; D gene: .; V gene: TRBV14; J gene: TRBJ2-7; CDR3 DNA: TGTGCCAGCAGCCCGCTTCCGAACTACGAGCAGTACTTC; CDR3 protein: CASSPLPNYEQYF
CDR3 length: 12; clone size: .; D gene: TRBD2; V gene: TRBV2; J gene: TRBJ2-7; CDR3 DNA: TGTGCCAGCAAACGGGAGGGCTACGAGCAGTACTTC; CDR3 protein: CASKREGYEQYF
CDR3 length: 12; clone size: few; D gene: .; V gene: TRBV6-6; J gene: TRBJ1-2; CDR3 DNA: TGTGCCAGCCAACGAGCTAACTATGGCTACACCTTC; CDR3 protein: CASQRANYGYTF
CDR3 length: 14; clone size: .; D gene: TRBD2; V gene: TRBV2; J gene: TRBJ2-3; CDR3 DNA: TGTGCCAGCAGTTTTACCGGGAGGACAGATACGCAGTATTTT; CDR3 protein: CASSFTGRTDTQYF
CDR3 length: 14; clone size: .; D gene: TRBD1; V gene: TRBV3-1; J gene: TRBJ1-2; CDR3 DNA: TGTGCCAGCAGCGAAAGAGGGACAGCCTATGGCTACACCTTC; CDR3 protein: CASSERGTAYGYTF
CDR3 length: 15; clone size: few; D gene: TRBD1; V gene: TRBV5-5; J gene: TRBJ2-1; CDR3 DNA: TGTGCCAGCAGCTTGCTCGCGACAGGGATTTATGAGCAGTTCTTC; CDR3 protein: CASSLLATGIYEQFF
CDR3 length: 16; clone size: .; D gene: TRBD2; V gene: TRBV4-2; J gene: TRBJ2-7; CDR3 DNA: TGTGCCAGCAGCCAAGATCTGACTAGCGGTGCCTACGAGCAGTACTTC; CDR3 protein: CASSQDLTSGAYEQYF
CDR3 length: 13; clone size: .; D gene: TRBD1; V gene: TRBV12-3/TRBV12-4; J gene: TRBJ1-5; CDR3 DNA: TGTGCCAGCAGTGGACAGGGAGGTCAGCCCCAGCATTTT; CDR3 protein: CASSGQGGQPQHF
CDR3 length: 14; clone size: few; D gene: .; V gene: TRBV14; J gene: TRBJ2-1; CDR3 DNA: TGTGCCAGCAGCCAGGGGCTCTTCTACAATGAGCAGTTCTTC; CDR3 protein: CASSQGLFYNEQFF
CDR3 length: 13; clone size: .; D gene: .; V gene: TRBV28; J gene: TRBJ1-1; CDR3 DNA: TGTGCCAGCAGTTTTTTCAGATTCACTGAAGCTTTCTTT; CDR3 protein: CASSFFRFTEAFF
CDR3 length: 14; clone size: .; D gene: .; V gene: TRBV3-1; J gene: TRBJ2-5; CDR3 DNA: TGTGCCAGCAGCCATTGGACAGACCAAGAGACCCAGTACTTC; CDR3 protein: CASSHWTDQETQYF
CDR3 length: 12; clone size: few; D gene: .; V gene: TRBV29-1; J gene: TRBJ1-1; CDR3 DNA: TGCAGCGGATCCGGGGGCTGGACTGAAGCTTTCTTT; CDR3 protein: CSGSGGWTEAFF
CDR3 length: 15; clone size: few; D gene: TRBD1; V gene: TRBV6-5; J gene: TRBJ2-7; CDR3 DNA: TGTGCCAGCAGGCCCCCGAGACAGGGGGCGAGTGAGCAGTACTTC; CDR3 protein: CASRPPRQGASEQYF
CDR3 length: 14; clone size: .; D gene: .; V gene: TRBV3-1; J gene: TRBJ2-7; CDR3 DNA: TGTACCAGCAGCCAAGTTAGTAAGGACAACGAGCAGTACTTC; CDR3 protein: CTSSQVSKDNEQYF
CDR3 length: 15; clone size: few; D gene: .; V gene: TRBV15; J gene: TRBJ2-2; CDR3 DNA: TGTGCCACCAGCAGAGTGGACAGTAACACCGGGGAGCTGTTTTTT; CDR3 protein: CATSRVDSNTGELFF
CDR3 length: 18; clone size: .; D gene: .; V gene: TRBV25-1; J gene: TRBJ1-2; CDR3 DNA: TGTGCCAGCAGTGAATTTGAGGCAGGGCTATCGGGGAACTATGGCTACACCTTC; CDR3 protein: CASSEFEAGLSGNYGYTF
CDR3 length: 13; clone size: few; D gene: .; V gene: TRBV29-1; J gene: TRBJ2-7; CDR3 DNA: TGCAGCTATGCAAAGGACATTTCCTACGAGCAGTACTTC; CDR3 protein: CSYAKDISYEQYF
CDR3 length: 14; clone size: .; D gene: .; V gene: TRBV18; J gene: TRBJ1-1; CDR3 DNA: TGTGCCAGCTCACCACAAAACTCGAGGGCTGAAGCTTTCTTT; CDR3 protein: CASSPQNSRAEAFF
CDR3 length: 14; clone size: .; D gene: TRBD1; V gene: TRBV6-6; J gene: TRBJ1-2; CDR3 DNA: TGTGCCAGCAGGGAAAACAGGGGGCCGGGAGGCTACACCTTC; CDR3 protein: CASRENRGPGGYTF
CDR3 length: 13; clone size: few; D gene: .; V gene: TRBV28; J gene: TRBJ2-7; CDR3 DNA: TGTGCCAGCAGGTATCGGGGGAGCTACGAGCAGTACTTC; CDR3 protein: CASRYRGSYEQYF
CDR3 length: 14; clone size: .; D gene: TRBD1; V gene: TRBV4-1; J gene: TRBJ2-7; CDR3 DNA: TGCGCCAGCAGCCATGGGGACAGCCGCTACGAGCAGTACTTC; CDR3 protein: CASSHGDSRYEQYF
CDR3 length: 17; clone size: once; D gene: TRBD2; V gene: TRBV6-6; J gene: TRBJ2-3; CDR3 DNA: TGTGCCAGCAGTTACTCGAGTATCCGGGAGGGAGCAGATACGCAGTATTTT; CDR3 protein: CASSYSSIREGADTQYF
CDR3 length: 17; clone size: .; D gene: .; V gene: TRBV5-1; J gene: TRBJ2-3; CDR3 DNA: TGCGCCGGCAGCCTACGTCTGAGCCCATCTAGCACAGATACGCAGTATTTT; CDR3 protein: CAGSLRLSPSSTDTQYF